A selection of T cell receptor beta chains follows, all from one sample in a study of CD8 T cells in Susac syndrome. MiXCR, run by TCRdb on the immunoSEQ multiplex PCR reads, gives a single entry per CDR3 protein. The table lists about 190,000 distinct CDR3 sequences, approximately 94% of them singletons, with approximately 0.098% in the top ten. Sequencing was performed on CD4+ T cells from PBMCs. These receptors came from a human donor with Susac syndrome. Each CDR3 is given with its conserved first and last residue. D genes are given only for firm matches. Only some rows state a clone size, as once, few, many or a class for expanded clones.

CDR3,DNA,D,size,J,V
CASRTGNEKLFF,TGTGCCAGCCGGACAGGAAATGAAAAACTGTTTTTT,TRBD1,-,TRBJ1-4,TRBV19
CSARDLWERTEAFF,-,-,-,TRBJ1-1,TRBV20-1
CASNGWSYEQYF,TGTGCCAGTAACGGTTGGAGCTACGAGCAGTACTTC,-,once,TRBJ2-7,TRBV2
CASSSSGGAPRETQYF,TGTGCCAGTAGTAGTAGCGGGGGGGCCCCGAGGGAGACCCAGTACTTC,TRBD2,-,TRBJ2-5,TRBV19
CASSLSVSAYNEQFF,TGTGCCAGCAGCTTGTCAGTTTCGGCCTACAATGAGCAGTTCTTC,-,-,TRBJ2-1,TRBV5-6
CATAGGTQAYEQYF,TGTGCCACCGCAGGGGGTACCCAGGCCTACGAGCAGTACTTC,TRBD1,-,TRBJ2-7,TRBV7-9
CASSLAPTLSGGPVDTQYF,TGTGCCAGCAGCTTAGCGCCGACCCTTAGCGGGGGGCCTGTAGATACGCAGTATTTT,TRBD2,-,TRBJ2-3,TRBV7-2
CATSARGKETQYF,TGTGCCACCAGTGCTCGCGGCAAAGAGACCCAGTACTTC,-,-,TRBJ2-5,TRBV24-1
CASRQGTSGANVLTF,TGTGCCAGCAGACAGGGCACCTCTGGGGCCAACGTCCTGACTTTC,-,-,TRBJ2-6,TRBV27
CASSARGDGNSPLHF,TGTGCCAGCAGCGCCCGCGGGGACGGAAATTCACCCCTCCACTTT,-,-,TRBJ1-6,TRBV7-9
CASSLSGSSTDTQYF,TGTGCCAGCAGCTTGTCGGGCAGCTCCACAGATACGCAGTATTTT,-,-,TRBJ2-3,TRBV5-4
CSVDWGRGTDTQYF,TGCAGCGTTGATTGGGGGCGTGGGACAGATACGCAGTATTTT,-,-,TRBJ2-3,TRBV29-1
CASSLVAGGRFNEQFF,TGCGCCAGCAGCTTGGTAGCGGGGGGGCGTTTCAATGAGCAGTTCTTC,TRBD2,once,TRBJ2-1,TRBV5-1
CASSFGGLALLPSSPLHF,TGTGCCAGCTCTTTCGGGGGACTCGCCCTACTCCCATCTTCACCCCTCCACTTT,-,-,TRBJ1-6,TRBV27
CASSQDLAVAYEQYF,TGTGCCAGCAGCCAAGATCTGGCTGTGGCCTACGAGCAGTACTTC,-,-,TRBJ2-7,TRBV4-2
CATSRDRTTYNEQFF,TGTGCCACCAGCAGAGACCGGACCACCTACAATGAGCAGTTCTTC,-,-,TRBJ2-1,TRBV15
CASSQDTSRETQYF,TGCGCCAGCAGCCAAGATACTAGCAGGGAGACCCAGTACTTC,-,once,TRBJ2-5,TRBV4-3
CASSPRGDSNQPQHF,TGTGCCAGCAGCCCCCGAGGAGATAGCAATCAGCCCCAGCATTTT,-,-,TRBJ1-5,TRBV3-1
CASSTDRGQFNEQFF,TGTGCCAGCAGCACCGACAGGGGGCAGTTCAATGAGCAGTTCTTC,TRBD1,-,TRBJ2-1,TRBV7-2
CASAPREDNQPQHF,TGTGCTAGTGCCCCGCGGGAGGACAATCAGCCCCAGCATTTT,-,once,TRBJ1-5,TRBV12-5
CASSLAGATGRPGETQYF,TGTGCCAGCAGCTTAGCGGGGGCAACGGGGAGACCGGGGGAGACCCAGTACTTC,-,-,TRBJ2-5,TRBV7-8
CSVGDSPYNEQFF,TGCAGCGTAGGGGACAGCCCCTACAATGAGCAGTTCTTC,TRBD1,-,TRBJ2-1,TRBV29-1
CSARDGTGDRDTGELFF,TGCAGTGCTAGAGATGGAACAGGGGATAGAGACACCGGGGAGCTGTTTTTT,TRBD1,-,TRBJ2-2,TRBV20-1
CASSWGPGDTQYF,TGTGCCAGCAGTTGGGGGCCGGGAGATACGCAGTATTTT,-,-,TRBJ2-3,TRBV12-3/TRBV12-4
CASRSRDTYGYTF,TGTGCCAGCAGAAGCCGGGACACCTATGGCTACACCTTC,-,-,TRBJ1-2,TRBV6-5
CSPASYTDTQYF,TGCAGTCCAGCCAGCTACACAGATACGCAGTATTTT,-,-,TRBJ2-3,TRBV20-1
CASSPLSGSNTGELFF,TGTGCCAGCTCACCGCTTTCGGGGTCGAACACCGGGGAGCTGTTTTTT,-,-,TRBJ2-2,TRBV18
CASSLMLGPPYF,TGTGCCAGCAGCTTAATGCTGGGCCCCCCGTATTTT,-,-,TRBJ2-3,TRBV7-2
CASSELGQVNTEAFF,TGTGCCAGCAGTGAACTAGGACAGGTGAACACTGAAGCTTTCTTT,TRBD1,-,TRBJ1-1,TRBV6-1
CASGTANTEAFF,TGTGCCTCGGGGACAGCGAACACTGAAGCTTTCTTT,TRBD1,-,TRBJ1-1,TRBV30
CSSSSGGQGSYGYTF,TGCAGCTCCTCAAGCGGGGGACAGGGATCCTATGGCTACACCTTC,TRBD1,-,TRBJ1-2,TRBV29-1
CASSPDLPPYNEQFF,TGTGCCAGCAGCCCCGATCTTCCCCCCTACAATGAGCAGTTCTTC,-,-,TRBJ2-1,TRBV5-5
CASTSQGYRENIQYF,TGTGCCAGCACCTCTCAGGGTTATCGGGAAAACATTCAGTACTTC,-,-,TRBJ2-4,TRBV28
CASSPAPGLAPPGELFF,TGTGCCAGCAGCCCGGCCCCGGGACTAGCCCCCCCCGGGGAGCTGTTTTTT,TRBD2,-,TRBJ2-2,TRBV7-9
CSASVLAGGRGTGELFF,TGCAGTGCTAGTGTCCTAGCGGGGGGGCGGGGCACCGGGGAGCTGTTTTTT,TRBD2,once,TRBJ2-2,TRBV20-1
CASKRTGGPYEQYF,TGTGCCAGTAAGAGGACAGGGGGGCCCTACGAGCAGTACTTC,TRBD1,-,TRBJ2-7,TRBV19
CASSLDARDSGNTIYF,TGTGCCAGCAGCTTGGACGCCAGGGACTCTGGAAACACCATATATTTT,-,-,TRBJ1-3,TRBV5-4
CASSLEQGREPQHF,TGCGCCAGCAGCTTGGAGCAGGGGCGGGAGCCCCAGCATTTT,-,-,TRBJ1-5,TRBV5-1
CASSLPQRQETQYF,TGTGCCAGTAGTCTTCCCCAGCGCCAAGAGACCCAGTACTTC,-,-,TRBJ2-5,TRBV19
CASGTSGGEQFF,TGTGCCAGCGGGACTAGCGGCGGTGAGCAGTTCTTC,TRBD2,-,TRBJ2-1,TRBV6-5
CSARLRDRHNSPLHF,TGCAGTGCTAGACTCCGGGACAGACATAATTCACCCCTCCACTTT,TRBD1,-,TRBJ1-6,TRBV20-1
CASSVGTANEKLFF,TGTGCCAGCAGCGTCGGGACAGCTAATGAAAAACTGTTTTTT,TRBD1,once,TRBJ1-4,TRBV9
CSAREYSDYEQYF,TGCAGTGCTAGAGAGTACAGTGACTACGAGCAGTACTTC,-,-,TRBJ2-7,TRBV20-1
CASSLVVGETQYF,TGCGCCAGCAGCTTGGTGGTCGGAGAGACCCAGTACTTC,-,-,TRBJ2-5,TRBV5-1
CASSPGRVGNQPQHF,TGTGCCAGCAGCCCCGGCAGGGTGGGAAATCAGCCCCAGCATTTT,-,-,TRBJ1-5,TRBV2
CSVVLAGGAQFF,TGCAGCGTTGTACTAGCCGGCGGTGCGCAGTTCTTC,-,-,TRBJ2-1,TRBV29-1
CSASRTSGGWDYEQYF,TGCAGTGCTAGTAGGACTAGCGGGGGCTGGGACTACGAGCAGTACTTC,TRBD2,-,TRBJ2-7,TRBV20-1
CASSRDRTGDSNQPQHF,TGTGCCAGCAGCCGCGATCGGACAGGGGATAGCAATCAGCCCCAGCATTTT,TRBD1,-,TRBJ1-5,TRBV6-1
CASSLGQGPNEKLFF,TGTGCCAGCAGCTTGGGACAGGGCCCTAATGAAAAACTGTTTTTT,TRBD1,-,TRBJ1-4,TRBV5-8
CATSGPLAGGHETQYF,TGTGCCACCAGTGGCCCTCTAGCGGGGGGGCATGAGACCCAGTACTTC,TRBD2,-,TRBJ2-5,TRBV24-1
CASSPDRGSNQPQHF,TGTGCCAGCAGTCCCGACAGGGGTAGCAATCAGCCCCAGCATTTT,TRBD1,-,TRBJ1-5,TRBV6-5